The 9 T cell receptor beta chains below all came from one sample that was sequenced in a study of shared clonotypes between healthy human individuals. The table came from immunoSEQ multiplex PCR; TCRdb's copy has only in-frame clones and leaves some out. The profile shows a few million clones, 90% to 95% of them singletons. As defined, naive CD8 cells were CD45RO-negative and positively selected for CCR7, with terminally differentiated effector memory CD45RA+ cells excluded. Input material: naive CD8+ T cells from PBMCs. All receptors derive from a man between 18 and 29 years old in good health. Some clones in this sample may be carry-over from other donors' samples.

The sample holds a few counts of this clone. Other DNA sequences in the same sample also yield this CDR3. This chain connects TRBV29-1 to TRBJ1-1, with D hard to call. Germline CDR1 is SQVTM and CDR2 is ANQGSEA. The CDR3 is 11 amino acids. The ends were cut back, 5 bases at V and 0 bases at J, with 4 bases in the middle. The chain's CDR3 is CSVRLNTEAFF. For the CDR3, the DNA is TGCAGCGTTCGGCTGAACACTGAAGCTTTCTTT.

The V and J genes are TRBV28 and TRBJ1-1; D is unresolved. CDR1 is MDHEN, CDR2 SYDVKM, per germline. CDR3 length equals 13 residues. V was cut by 6 bases and J by 7 bases, with 15 bases left in between. DNA for the CDR3: TGTGCCAGCAGCATACCCGAGGCGGTTGAAGCTTTCTTT. Translation gives CASSIPEAVEAFF.

J is TRBJ1-5 and V is TRBV10-3, with TRBD1 matching 8 bases. After removal of 2 bases from V and 6 bases from J, the junction contained 6 bases not matched to a gene. The germline V gene encodes CDR1 ENHRY and CDR2 SYGVKD. The CDR3 extends over 15 amino acids. The CDR3 DNA reads as TGTGCCATCAGTGAGGTGGACAGGGTGGTTCAGCCCCAGCATTTT. It encodes CAISEVDRVVQPQHF.

The CDR3 bases are TGCGCCAGCAGTCTCCCTGGGGATAACTATGGCTACACCTTC. As protein: CASSLPGDNYGYTF. V is TRBV23-1 and J is TRBJ1-2; D gene ambiguous. TRBV23-1 is an open reading frame, and its role is uncertain. V lost 4 bases and J lost 1, with 10 bases in between. There are 14 residues in the CDR3.

The chain recombines TRBV18 with TRBJ1-4, with TRBD1 as a possible D gene (5 bases). There are 17 residues in the CDR3. V dropped 0 bases and J dropped 4 bases, with 15 bases sitting between them. Germline values: CDR1 KGHSH, CDR2 LQKENI. The CDR3 loop reads CASSPPVDSGLNEKLFF. DNA for the CDR3: TGTGCCAGCTCACCACCGGTGGACTCGGGGCTTAATGAAAAACTGTTTTTT.

On this clone: Other DNA variants within this sample encode the same CDR3. The CDR3 bases are TGTGCCAGCAGACCGACAGTGAACACTGAAGCTTTCTTT. Translating it yields CASRPTVNTEAFF. V is TRBV27 and J is TRBJ1-1; the D gene is possibly TRBD1 (5 bases). V was shortened by 6 bases and J by 0 bases, with 8 bases between the two germline ends. The germline CDR1 and CDR2 sequences are MNHEY and SMNVEV (reference sequence). This CDR3 spans 13 amino acids.

The V call is TRBV29-1, the J call TRBJ2-7, with D perhaps matching TRBD2 (5 bases). The V gene lost 7 bases and the J gene lost 6 bases, with 16 bases spanning the gap. The germline V gene has CDR1 SQVTM and CDR2 ANQGSEA. The CDR3 has 12 amino acids. The CDR3 region has the DNA TGCAGCGCTGCTGGAGGACTGGGCGAGCAGTACTTC. Translating it yields CSAAGGLGEQYF.

This chain links TRBV7-8 with TRBJ1-2; TRBD1 is a possible D gene (5 bases). There are 15 residues in the CDR3. V was cut by 1 base and J by 3 bases, with 12 bases left in between. Germline lookup yields CDR1 SGHVS and CDR2 FQNEAQ. In DNA, the CDR3 is TGTGCCAGCAGCTTAGTCCCCCGGGGCGACTATGGCTACACCTTC. Protein: CASSLVPRGDYGYTF.

This chain links TRBV7-7 with TRBJ2-7, with a possible D match to TRBD2 (6 bases). Germline CDR1 is SSHAT and CDR2 is FNYEAQ (reference sequence). V lost 4 bases and J lost 3, with 19 bases in between. This CDR3 has 16 residues. CDR3 sequence (DNA): TGTGCCAGCAGCTCAGAGGGCGGGACCGCCTTCTACGAGCAGTACTTC. Residues: CASSSEGGTAFYEQYF.